A single sample is the source of the 2 T cell receptor beta chains below, sequenced in a study of cytotoxic CD8 clonotypes in ibrutinib-treated CLL. Measured with immunoSEQ multiplex PCR; TCRdb has only the in-frame clones, and not every one. The repertoire holds fewer than 150,000 clones, around 84% seen once, with around 3.3% in the top ten. The sample here was PBMCs, taken after 24 months of ibrutinib treatment. The receptor source for this set is a human donor with chronic lymphocytic leukemia.

CDR3 amino acids: CSVEKQVPGELFF. The CDR3 coding sequence is TGCAGCGTTGAAAAACAGGTTCCCGGGGAGCTGTTTTTT. The chain carries TRBV29-1 and TRBJ2-2; tentatively, D is TRBD1 (5 bases). V was pared by 2 bases and J by 6 bases, with 10 bases between. This CDR3 has 13 residues. Germline loops: CDR1 SQVTM, CDR2 ANQGSEA.

The chain recombines TRBV7-8 with TRBJ2-3; D uncertain. The CDR3 contains 13 residues. CDR1 is SGHVS and CDR2 is FQNEAQ in the germline V gene. V was pared by 3 bases and J by 1 base, with 5 bases between. This CDR3 is CASSFDGTDTQYF. CDR3 in DNA: TGTGCCAGCAGCTTCGATGGCACAGATACGCAGTATTTT. Complete variable domain (other parts from reference TRBV7-8 and TRBJ2-3): GAGVSQSPRYKVAKRGQDVALRCDPISGHVSLFWYQQALGQGPEFLTYFQNEAQLDKSGLPSDRFFAERPEGSVSTLKIQRTQQEDSAVYLCASSFDGTDTQYFGPGTRLTVL.